The next 29 T cell receptor beta chains were all read from a single sample in a study of T cells in Graves' hyperthyroidism and ophthalmopathy. TCR beta CDR3 regions were amplified from RNA. TCR CDR3 regions were first amplified by RT-PCR with HTBI primers. TCRdb processed the multiplex PCR reads anew with MiXCR; each CDR3 protein has one entry. In the table there are 350,000 to 400,000 distinct CDR3 sequences, about 20% of which are singletons. Sequencing was carried out using blood. Every receptor here comes from a woman under 30 with Graves' hyperthyroidism.

V gene TRBV20-1 combines with J gene TRBJ2-7; 7 bases align to TRBD1. The CDR3 runs to 12 residues. Germline values: CDR1 DFQATT, CDR2 SNEGSKA (reference sequence). This CDR3 reads CSTGTEIYEQYF. The CDR3 DNA reads as TGCAGCACCGGGACAGAGATCTACGAGCAGTACTTC.

This clonotype was counted many times. In DNA form, the CDR3 reads TGTGCCAGCAGTTTAGCGCGGGACAGGGAAACCTATAATTCACCCCTCCACTTT. Translated: CASSLARDRETYNSPLHF. The chain employs TRBV12-3 or TRBV12-4 and TRBJ1-6, with 9 bases fitting TRBD1. The CDR3 extends over 18 amino acids. The ends lost 0 bases at V and 2 bases at J; junction bases unmatched: 5.

This clonotype came up many times. The chain joins TRBV5-1 to TRBJ1-2; unclear D gene. From germline, CDR1 is SGHRS and CDR2 YFSETQ. V shed 0 bases and J shed 4 bases, with 7 bases lying between them. The CDR3 extends over 13 amino acids. The CDR3 reads CASSLAEGYGYTF. In DNA, the CDR3 is TGCGCCAGCAGCTTGGCTGAAGGCTATGGCTACACCTTC.

The chain couples TRBV5-1 to TRBJ1-2; D gene unclear. CDR1 is SGHRS, CDR2 YFSETQ, per germline. This CDR3 is built from 12 residues. With 7 bases removed from V and 2 bases from J, the gap between germline ends came to 9 bases. The CDR3 coding sequence is TGCGCCAGCCTCGACCCGAACTATGGCTACACCTTC. As protein: CASLDPNYGYTF.

J is TRBJ2-7 and V is TRBV11-2; D gene uncertain. Trimming removed 1 base at V and 7 bases at J, with 17 bases between. The CDR3 contains 15 residues. Germline values: CDR1 SGHAT, CDR2 FQNNGV. The CDR3 spells CASSLVNRARGEQYF. CDR3 DNA sequence: TGTGCCAGCAGCTTAGTTAATAGGGCCCGAGGTGAGCAGTACTTC.

There are a few counts of this clonotype. The chain joins TRBV7-3 to TRBJ1-3; D is unresolved. Germline V gives CDR1 SGHTA, CDR2 FQGTGA. This CDR3 has 17 amino acids. V was cut by 2 bases and J by 0 bases, with 14 bases left in between. The CDR3 protein is CASSLPKDTNSGNTIYF. The CDR3 DNA reads as TGTGCCAGCAGCTTACCCAAAGACACGAACTCTGGAAACACCATATATTTT.

This clonotype was counted at least ten times. The chain couples TRBV5-1 to TRBJ2-7; D perhaps matches TRBD2 (7 bases). Looked up from germline, CDR1 is SGHRS and CDR2 is YFSETQ. This CDR3 region has 15 residues. V dropped 0 bases and J dropped 3 bases, with 13 bases sitting between them. The CDR3 protein is CASSLGPGGDYEQYF. CDR3 DNA: TGCGCCAGCAGCTTGGGACCGGGGGGCGACTACGAGCAGTACTTC.

This clonotype was seen ten or more times. V usage is TRBV12-3 or TRBV12-4 and J usage is TRBJ2-5; 9 positions match TRBD1. Losses at the gene ends were 5 bases for V and 5 bases for J; bases not matched to a gene: 9. The CDR3 spans 15 residues. In nucleotides, the CDR3 is TGTGCCAGCAGTCCCGGGACAGGGCCGGGGGAGACCCAGTACTTC. It translates to CASSPGTGPGETQYF.

V is TRBV29-1 and J is TRBJ2-5, with 9 bases identical to TRBD1. The germline V gene encodes CDR1 SQVTM and CDR2 ANQGSEA. V shed 7 bases and J 2 bases; nucleotides not matched to a gene: 5. This CDR3 has 13 residues. CDR3 coding DNA: TGCAGCGCGTGGGACAGGGCACAAGAGACCCAGTACTTC. It encodes CSAWDRAQETQYF.

This clonotype was observed many times. The rearrangement joins TRBV30 to TRBJ2-7, with D perhaps being TRBD1 or TRBD2 (6 bases each). CDR1 and CDR2 from the germline V gene are GTSNPN and SVGIG (reference sequence). The ends were cut back, 0 bases at V and 7 bases at J, with 10 bases in the middle. The CDR3 totals 12 residues. CDR3 DNA sequence: TGTGCCTGGAGTGTACAGGGAGGTGAGCAGTACTTC. Protein sequence: CAWSVQGGEQYF.

This clonotype was counted a few times. The rearrangement links TRBV4-1 to TRBJ1-6; D remains ambiguous. V shed 1 base and J shed 11 bases, with 15 bases lying between them. The CDR3 has 15 residues. Germline V gene lookup returns CDR1 MGHRA and CDR2 YSYEKL. CDR3 sequence reads: CASSQVSPGSTPLHF. The DNA of the CDR3 is TGCGCCAGCAGCCAAGTTTCCCCGGGCAGCACACCCCTCCACTTT.

V is TRBV5-1 and J is TRBJ2-5, with 12 bases lining up with TRBD1. Germline CDR1 is SGHRS and CDR2 is YFSETQ. CDR3 size: 16 residues. Trimming took 2 bases from V and 5 from J; bases not matched to a gene: 7. CDR3 sequence reads: CASSFAGTGGGETQYF. CDR3 nucleotide sequence: TGCGCCAGCAGCTTCGCCGGGACAGGGGGCGGCGAGACCCAGTACTTC.

The sample holds many counts of this clonotype. The rearrangement uses TRBV6-5 and TRBJ1-6, with TRBD1 matching over 9 bases. V shed 2 bases, J shed 8 bases, and the junction held 7 bases outside the gene matches. CDR3 length equals 16 residues. Germline CDR1 and CDR2: MNHEY and SVGAGI. CDR3 coding DNA: TGTGCCAGCAGTTACACCGGGACAGGGCCTTATTCACCCCTCCACTTT. The encoded protein is CASSYTGTGPYSPLHF.

This clonotype appeared many times. This chain connects TRBV11-2 to TRBJ1-5; 8 bases match TRBD1. The CDR3 totals 17 residues. V lost 1 base to trimming and J lost 6 bases; unmatched junction nucleotides: 11. The germline gives CDR1 SGHAT, CDR2 FQNNGV. The CDR3 loop is CASSLGGQGGIGQPQHF. CDR3 bases: TGTGCCAGCAGCTTAGGAGGACAGGGCGGTATAGGTCAGCCCCAGCATTTT.

This clonotype was seen many times. This chain uses TRBV7-8 with TRBJ2-7; possibly TRBD2 for D (5 bases). The CDR3 runs 17 residues. The V end lost 3 bases, the J end lost 3 bases, and 21 bases lay between the germline ends. Per germline, CDR1 SGHVS and CDR2 FQNEAQ. The CDR3 protein is CASSFGEGRAVIYEQYF. The CDR3 nucleotides read TGTGCCAGCAGCTTCGGCGAGGGCCGTGCGGTGATCTACGAGCAGTACTTC.

The chain combines TRBV18 with TRBJ1-1, with D tentatively TRBD1 (5 bases). The CDR3 extends over 16 amino acids. Germline lookup yields CDR1 KGHSH and CDR2 LQKENI. Deletions cut 0 bases from V and 1 base from J, with 12 bases between. The DNA of the CDR3 is TGTGCCAGCTCACCACCGCAACAGGTGAGGAACACTGAAGCTTTCTTT. This codes for CASSPPQQVRNTEAFF.

There are many counts of this clonotype. V usage is TRBV20-1 and J usage is TRBJ2-7; 9 bases agree with TRBD2. There are 13 residues in the CDR3. The V and J ends lost 2 bases and 4 bases, in that order; junction bases with no gene match: 3. CDR1 DFQATT and CDR2 SNEGSKA come from the germline V gene (reference sequence). CDR3 protein: CSARSLAGYEQYF. CDR3 bases: TGCAGTGCTAGATCTCTAGCGGGGTACGAGCAGTACTTC.

This chain connects TRBV7-8 to TRBJ1-1; TRBD1 is a possible D gene (5 bases). Trimming took 4 bases from V and 0 from J, leaving 12 bases between them. Germline assignment: CDR1 SGHVS and CDR2 FQNEAQ. The CDR3 sequence is 15 residues long. CDR3 sequence: CASSSPEGMNTEAFF. The CDR3 DNA sequence: TGTGCCAGCAGCTCCCCCGAGGGGATGAACACTGAAGCTTTCTTT.

This clonotype was seen many times. The chain has TRBV25-1 and TRBJ1-5; possible D gene TRBD1, 5 bases. CDR1 and CDR2 (germline): MGHDK, SYGVNS. Trimming left V 5 bases short and J 7 bases short, with 12 bases between. CDR3 length: 13 amino acids. CDR3: CASSPPWGQPQHF. Here the CDR3 DNA reads TGTGCCAGCAGTCCCCCCTGGGGGCAGCCCCAGCATTTT.

V usage is TRBV3-1 and J usage is TRBJ2-7, with D unresolved. The CDR3 covers 12 residues. V gave up 0 bases and J gave up 2 bases, with 2 bases separating them. Germline V gene lookup returns CDR1 LGHDT and CDR2 YNNKEL (reference sequence). The DNA for the CDR3 is TGTGCCAGCAGCCAAGAGCCCTACGAGCAGTACTTC. It is translated as CASSQEPYEQYF.

This rearrangement joins TRBV6-2 or TRBV6-3 to TRBJ2-7, with D uncertain. Germline CDR1 and CDR2: MNHEY and SVGEGT. Between the trimmed V and J ends, which lost 0 bases and 6 bases, there was a span of 12 bases. The CDR3 has 14 residues. Written as DNA, the CDR3 is TGTGCCAGCAGTTACTCCGGCCCCAAGGGCGAGCAGTACTTC. As protein: CASSYSGPKGEQYF.

This clonotype was picked up many times. This chain joins TRBV12-3 or TRBV12-4 and TRBJ2-5; 7 bases agree with TRBD1. V lost 2 bases and J lost 3; bases outside the gene matches: 3. The CDR3 runs 14 residues. CDR3 nucleotides: TGTGCCAGCAGTTTATTAGGGGGCGAAGAGACCCAGTACTTC. It codes for CASSLLGGEETQYF.

This clonotype was counted ten times or more. The chain employs TRBV24-1 and TRBJ2-7; a weak D match, TRBD1 (6 bases). With 4 bases removed from V and 4 bases from J, the gap between germline ends came to 13 bases. This CDR3 comprises 14 residues. Germline lookup yields CDR1 KGHDR and CDR2 SFDVKD. Written as DNA, the CDR3 is TGTGCCACCAGTGAGAAGGGGGAATTGTACGAGCAGTACTTC. Protein: CATSEKGELYEQYF.

The chain combines TRBV18 with TRBJ1-4; TRBD1 matches 10 bases. Looked up from germline, CDR1 is KGHSH and CDR2 is LQKENI. The CDR3 has 14 amino acids. The junction had 1 base not matched to a gene; V was cut back by 3 bases and J by 6 bases. In DNA form, the CDR3 reads TGTGCCAGCTCACCCGGGACAGGGGATGAAAAACTGTTTTTT. This sequence encodes CASSPGTGDEKLFF. Supplemented by reference TRBV18 and TRBJ1-4, the full variable domain reads NAGVMQNPRHLVRRRGQEARLRCSPMKGHSHVYWYRQLPEEGLKFMVYLQKENIIDESGMPKERFSAEFPKEGPSILRIQQVVRGDSAAYFCASSPGTGDEKLFFGSGTQLSVL.

The chain links TRBV3-1 to TRBJ2-7; weak D call: TRBD1 (6 bases). V was shortened by 0 bases and J by 3 bases, with 9 bases between the two germline ends. In germline, CDR1 is LGHDT, CDR2 YNNKEL (reference sequence). The CDR3 spans 14 residues. The DNA of the CDR3 is TGTGCCAGCAGCCAAGAAGGACAGTTCTACGAGCAGTACTTC. Protein: CASSQEGQFYEQYF.

V usage is TRBV28 and J usage is TRBJ2-7, with no clear D. The CDR3 length is 15 residues. Germline V CDR1 and CDR2: MDHEN, SYDVKM. Trimming removed 2 bases at V and 2 bases at J, with 13 bases between. CDR3 protein: CASSLTPEFTYEQYF. CDR3 DNA: TGTGCCAGCAGTTTAACGCCAGAGTTCACCTACGAGCAGTACTTC.

The table lists this clonotype with many counts. The chain employs TRBV5-1 and TRBJ2-5; D uncertain. The CDR3 runs to 13 residues. CDR1 and CDR2 from the germline V gene are SGHRS and YFSETQ. V was clipped by 4 bases and J by 5 bases, with 12 bases between them. DNA of the CDR3: TGCGCCAGCAGCGCACTTACAAGGGAGACCCAGTACTTC. Encoded protein: CASSALTRETQYF. Full variable domain (missing parts from reference TRBV5-1 and TRBJ2-5): KAGVTQTPRYLIKTRGQQVTLSCSPISGHRSVSWYQQTPGQGLQFLFEYFSETQRNKGNFPGRFSGRQFSNSRSEMNVSTLELGDSALYLCASSALTRETQYFGPGTRLLVL.

CDR3 sequence: CSASGQENSYEQYF. CDR3 bases: TGCAGTGCTAGCGGGCAGGAGAACTCGTACGAGCAGTACTTC. The V and J genes are TRBV20-1 and TRBJ2-7; D not certain. CDR1 and CDR2 (germline): DFQATT, SNEGSKA (reference sequence). V dropped 3 bases and J dropped 4 bases, with 16 bases sitting between them. The CDR3 has 14 amino acids.

Points on this clonotype: Given a much more abundant clone one base away, this may be a read error. The genes are TRBV6-1 and TRBJ2-6; no reliable D call. V dropped 4 bases and J dropped 5 bases, with 15 bases sitting between them. CDR1 and CDR2 from the germline V gene are MNHNS and SASEGT. The CDR3 contains 16 residues. The CDR3 spells CASSVDVGSRANVLTF. The DNA for the CDR3 is TGTGCCAGCAGTGTCGATGTGGGGTCTCGGGCCAACGTCCTGACTTTC.